These T cell receptor beta chains were read from a single sample in a study of T cell clonotyping in hematopoietic cell transplantation. The protocol was immunoSEQ multiplex PCR, while the TCRdb copy is restricted to in-frame clones and leaves out a portion. The sample includes roughly 12,000 clones, approximately 90% seen only once; the top ten take under 0.9%. Sequencing used peripheral blood mononuclear cells. The receptor source for this set is a woman aged 45-59 years in good health. Some clones in this sample may be carry-over from other donors' samples. The CDR3 runs from the conserved cysteine through the conserved F or W. Fields, in order: clone size, V gene, J gene, D gene, CDR3 DNA, CDR3 protein. A D gene is named only where the DNA matches it firmly. Not all rows give a size; the values are once, few, many and, for expanded clones, a class.

NA,TRBV10-3,TRBJ2-4,NA,TGTGCCATCAGAGGATTTGGGGAAAACATTCAGTACTTC,CAIRGFGENIQYF
NA,TRBV27,TRBJ2-1,NA,TGTGCCAGCAGTTTACCCGGGGGCTACAATGAGCAGTTCTTC,CASSLPGGYNEQFF
NA,TRBV14,TRBJ1-2,NA,TGTGCCAGCAGTCAAACGAGGGGAAGTGGCTACACCTTC,CASSQTRGSGYTF
NA,TRBV28,TRBJ1-3,NA,TGTGCCAGCAGTTTTAAGAACACCATATATTTT,CASSFKNTIYF
NA,TRBV27,TRBJ1-2,NA,TGTGCCAGCAGTCCTGACACTGTCTATGGCTACACCTTC,CASSPDTVYGYTF
once,TRBV30,TRBJ2-2,NA,TGTGCCTGGAGAGGCCAGAACACCGGGGAGCTGTTTTTT,CAWRGQNTGELFF
NA,TRBV2,TRBJ2-3,TRBD1,TGTGCCAGCAGCATAAACCGGGACAGGGGGGCAAATACGCAGTATTTT,CASSINRDRGANTQYF
NA,TRBV5-6,TRBJ1-2,NA,TGTGCCAGCAGCTTCCCGGGACCGGGAACGGATGGCTACACCTTC,CASSFPGPGTDGYTF
NA,TRBV7-3,TRBJ2-7,TRBD1,TGTGCCAGCAGCCCCGGGACAGGCTCCGAGCAGTACTTC,CASSPGTGSEQYF
NA,TRBV14,TRBJ1-2,NA,TGTGCCAGCAGCCTCGGGCCTTACTATGGCTACACCTTC,CASSLGPYYGYTF
NA,TRBV29-1,TRBJ1-2,TRBD1,TGCAGCGTTGGACAGGGTCATGAGGGCTATGGCTACACCTTC,CSVGQGHEGYGYTF
NA,TRBV6-1,TRBJ1-6,NA,TGTGCCAGCAGGGAGGTCGGGGGAGGTTCACCCCTCCACTTT,CASREVGGGSPLHF
NA,TRBV5-1,TRBJ1-2,TRBD1,TGCGCCAGCAGCTTAGTTTCAGGGGGCGACTATGGCTACACCTTC,CASSLVSGGDYGYTF
NA,TRBV6-6,TRBJ1-1,TRBD1,TGTGCCACGACAACAGGGGGGCGTACTGAAGCTTTCTTT,CATTTGGRTEAFF
NA,TRBV4-2,TRBJ2-7,TRBD2,TGTGCCAGCAGCCCCGTTTCGGGGGAGGGCTTTCGGGAGCAGTACTTC,CASSPVSGEGFREQYF
once,TRBV19,TRBJ1-5,NA,TGTGCCAGTTTGCAGGGGAATCAGCCCCAGCATTTT,CASLQGNQPQHF
NA,TRBV7-7,TRBJ2-5,NA,TGTGCTAGCAGCCAGCAGGGACGTGGGGCCCAGTACTTC,CASSQQGRGAQYF
NA,TRBV14,TRBJ1-2,NA,TGTGCCAGCAGCCAATCCGACAGCATAGCGCGGTGGGGTGGCTATGGCTACACCTTC,CASSQSDSIARWGGYGYTF
NA,TRBV20-1,TRBJ1-2,NA,TGCAGTGCTACCAGCAATGGCTACACCTTC,CSATSNGYTF
NA,TRBV6-5,TRBJ1-5,TRBD1,TGTGCCAGCAGTACTTCAGACCGGGACAGTACACATTTT,CASSTSDRDSTHF
few,TRBV30,TRBJ1-5,NA,TGTGCCTGGAGTGTACAAGGGGATCAGCCCCAGCATTTT,CAWSVQGDQPQHF
NA,TRBV5-1,TRBJ2-1,TRBD2,TGCGCCAGCAGCTCCCGGGGGGGAAGCTCCTACAATGAGCAGTTCTTC,CASSSRGGSSYNEQFF
NA,TRBV11-3,TRBJ2-7,NA,TGTGCCAGCAGCTACGGTAGGGGCAGCGGGTCCTACGAGCAGTACTTC,CASSYGRGSGSYEQYF
NA,TRBV7-3,TRBJ2-5,NA,TGTGCCAGCAGCCCTCGCCTGGGGTCCTCGGAGACCCAGTACTTC,CASSPRLGSSETQYF
NA,TRBV5-4,TRBJ2-3,NA,TGTGCCAGCAGCTTGAGCACAGATACGCAGTATTTT,CASSLSTDTQYF
NA,TRBV7-2,TRBJ2-7,TRBD1,TGTGCCAGCAGCTTAGCAACCACAGGGGCCAGCTCCTACGAGCAGTACTTC,CASSLATTGASSYEQYF
NA,TRBV7-2,TRBJ2-1,NA,TGTGCCAGCAGCTTAGCTGGGGCGACCTACAATGAGCAGTTCTTC,CASSLAGATYNEQFF
NA,TRBV6-5,TRBJ2-7,NA,TGTGCCAGCAGGGTAAATGCGGGGTCCTACGAGCAGTACTTC,CASRVNAGSYEQYF
NA,TRBV2,TRBJ2-1,NA,TGTGCCAGCAGGGCTTCTTTCTCCTACAATGAGCAGTTCTTC,CASRASFSYNEQFF
NA,TRBV6-5,TRBJ2-7,TRBD1,TGTGCCAGCAGCCCCGGGACAGGGGTTTACGAGCAGTACTTC,CASSPGTGVYEQYF
NA,TRBV9,TRBJ1-2,TRBD1,TGTGCCAGCAGCGTAGGGCAGGGGGTAGATGGCTACACCTTC,CASSVGQGVDGYTF
once,TRBV18,TRBJ2-5,NA,TGTGCCAGCTCACCACCCAGTCGGGAGACCCAGTACTTC,CASSPPSRETQYF
NA,TRBV11-1,TRBJ2-3,NA,TGTGCCAGCAGCCTGGACCACACAGATACGCAGTATTTT,CASSLDHTDTQYF
NA,TRBV29-1,TRBJ2-5,NA,TGCAGCGTTCGTCGGCCCCCACTGGAGACCCAGTACTTC,CSVRRPPLETQYF
NA,TRBV10-3,TRBJ2-5,NA,TGTGCCATCAGTGTAGGGGTTCAAGAGACCCAGTACTTC,CAISVGVQETQYF
NA,TRBV9,TRBJ2-7,NA,TGTGCCAGCAGCAAAAAAGGGGACACAGAGTCCTACGAGCAGTACTTC,CASSKKGDTESYEQYF
NA,TRBV2,TRBJ2-2,NA,TGTGCCAGCAGTGAATGGGGGATAACCGGGGAGCTGTTTTTT,CASSEWGITGELFF
NA,TRBV10-3,TRBJ1-2,TRBD1,TGTGCCATCAGTGCAGCAGGGGGAGATGGCTACACCTTC,CAISAAGGDGYTF
once,TRBV2,TRBJ2-7,TRBD2,TGTGCCAGCAGTGTGGCGGGGGGGCCTTACGAGCAGTACTTC,CASSVAGGPYEQYF
NA,TRBV5-1,TRBJ2-3,TRBD1,TGCGCCAGCAGCTTGAGGACAGGGGGAGGGGATACGCAGTATTTT,CASSLRTGGGDTQYF
NA,TRBV28,TRBJ2-3,NA,TGTGCCAGCAGTTATCCGGTTGGAGGGGTTGATCCAGATACGCAGTATTTT,CASSYPVGGVDPDTQYF
NA,TRBV19,TRBJ1-6,TRBD1,TGTGCCAGTAGTACCCGACAGGGGGCAGGTAATTCACCCCTCCACTTT,CASSTRQGAGNSPLHF
NA,TRBV7-2,TRBJ2-5,NA,TGTGCCAGCAGCCGTAGGAGGGCAGAAGAGACCCAGTACTTC,CASSRRRAEETQYF
NA,TRBV6-5,TRBJ2-7,NA,TGTGCCAGCAGTTATTTTAAAGGAGCGGGCTACGAGCAGTACTTC,CASSYFKGAGYEQYF
NA,TRBV4-3,TRBJ2-3,NA,TGCGCCAGCAGCCAACTACAGCAACCAGATACGCAGTATTTT,CASSQLQQPDTQYF
NA,TRBV29-1,TRBJ1-2,NA,TGCAGCGCTCAGACCTATTCTAACTATGGCTACACCTTC,CSAQTYSNYGYTF
few,TRBV7-2,TRBJ2-2,TRBD2,TGTGCCAGCAGCTTATCCAGCGGGGGGGCGGGCACCGGGGAGCTGTTTTTT,CASSLSSGGAGTGELFF
NA,TRBV30,TRBJ1-6,NA,TGTGCCTGGAGTGTTCTGGGGGCAGGAAATAATTCACCCCTCCACTTT,CAWSVLGAGNNSPLHF
NA,TRBV4-1,TRBJ1-1,TRBD1,TGCGCCAGCAGCCAAGCCCCGTGGGGACAGGCCTACACTGAAGCTTTCTTT,CASSQAPWGQAYTEAFF
NA,TRBV6-5,TRBJ2-5,TRBD2,TGTGCCAGCAGCCCGGGGGGGCAGAAGACCCAGTACTTC,CASSPGGQKTQYF
NA,TRBV7-2,TRBJ1-5,NA,TGTGCCAGCAGCTTAGAACTCGCGAGGCCCCAGCATTTT,CASSLELARPQHF
NA,TRBV4-2,TRBJ1-2,NA,TGTGCCAGCAGCCAAGATTTAGTAGGAGGGTCCGGCTATGGCTACACCTTC,CASSQDLVGGSGYGYTF
NA,TRBV11-2,TRBJ2-7,NA,TGTGCCAGCAGCCATTACGAGCAGTACTTC,CASSHYEQYF
NA,TRBV6-5,TRBJ1-2,TRBD1,TGTGCCAGCAGTTACGGGGGACAGGTGGGCGGCTACACCTTC,CASSYGGQVGGYTF
NA,TRBV2,TRBJ2-1,TRBD1,TGTGCCAGCAGCCTGAGCACAGGGGATGAGCAGTTCTTC,CASSLSTGDEQFF